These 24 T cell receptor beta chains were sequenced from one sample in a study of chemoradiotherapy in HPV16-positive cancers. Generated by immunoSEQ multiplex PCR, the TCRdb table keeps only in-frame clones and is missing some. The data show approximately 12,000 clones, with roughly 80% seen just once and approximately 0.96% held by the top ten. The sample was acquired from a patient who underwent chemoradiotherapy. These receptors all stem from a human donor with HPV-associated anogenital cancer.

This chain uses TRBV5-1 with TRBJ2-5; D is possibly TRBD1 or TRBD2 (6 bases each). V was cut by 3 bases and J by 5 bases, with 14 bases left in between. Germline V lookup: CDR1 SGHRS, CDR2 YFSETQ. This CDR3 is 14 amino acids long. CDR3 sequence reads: CASSWGAVYETQYF. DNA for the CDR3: TGCGCCAGCAGCTGGGGGGCCGTTTACGAGACCCAGTACTTC.

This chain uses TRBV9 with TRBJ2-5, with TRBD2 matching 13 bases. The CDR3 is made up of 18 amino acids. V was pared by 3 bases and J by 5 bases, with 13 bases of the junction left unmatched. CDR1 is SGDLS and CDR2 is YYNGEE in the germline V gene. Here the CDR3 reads CASSEDIGLAGVGETQYF. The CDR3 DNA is TGTGCCAGCAGCGAGGACATCGGACTAGCGGGAGTGGGGGAGACCCAGTACTTC. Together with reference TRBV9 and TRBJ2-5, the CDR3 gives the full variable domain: DSGVTQTPKHLITATGQRVTLRCSPRSGDLSVYWYQQSLDQGLQFLIQYYNGEERAKGNILERFSAQQFPDLHSELNLSSLELGDSALYFCASSEDIGLAGVGETQYFGPGTRLLVL.

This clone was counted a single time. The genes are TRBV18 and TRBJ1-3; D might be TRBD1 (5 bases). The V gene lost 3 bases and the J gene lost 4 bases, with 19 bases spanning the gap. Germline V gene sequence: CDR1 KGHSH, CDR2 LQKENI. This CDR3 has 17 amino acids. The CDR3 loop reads CASSPHGQGVTGNTIYF. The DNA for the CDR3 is TGTGCCAGCTCACCGCATGGACAAGGGGTGACGGGAAACACCATATATTTT.

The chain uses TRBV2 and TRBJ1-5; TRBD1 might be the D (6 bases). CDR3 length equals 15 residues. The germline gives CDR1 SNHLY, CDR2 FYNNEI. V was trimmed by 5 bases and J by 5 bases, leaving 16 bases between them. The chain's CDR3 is CASSQQGREDQPQHF. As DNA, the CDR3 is TGTGCCAGCAGTCAACAGGGACGGGAGGATCAGCCCCAGCATTTT.

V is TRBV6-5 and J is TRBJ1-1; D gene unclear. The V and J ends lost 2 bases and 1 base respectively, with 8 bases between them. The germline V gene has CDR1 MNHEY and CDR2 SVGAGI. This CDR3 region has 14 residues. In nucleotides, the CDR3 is TGTGCCAGCAGTTACGCGCTTTCGAACACTGAAGCTTTCTTT. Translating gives CASSYALSNTEAFF.

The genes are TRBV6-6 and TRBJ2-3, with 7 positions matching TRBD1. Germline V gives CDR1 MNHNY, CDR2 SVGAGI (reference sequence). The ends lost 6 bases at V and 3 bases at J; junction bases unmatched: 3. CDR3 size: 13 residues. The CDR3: CASRSGGTDTQYF. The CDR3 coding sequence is TGTGCCAGCAGATCAGGGGGAACAGATACGCAGTATTTT.

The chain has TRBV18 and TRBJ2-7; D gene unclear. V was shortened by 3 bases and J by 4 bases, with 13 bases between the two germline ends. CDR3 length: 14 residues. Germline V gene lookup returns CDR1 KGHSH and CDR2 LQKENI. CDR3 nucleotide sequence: TGTGCCAGCTCACCCCAGACCACCACTTACGAGCAGTACTTC. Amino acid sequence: CASSPQTTTYEQYF.

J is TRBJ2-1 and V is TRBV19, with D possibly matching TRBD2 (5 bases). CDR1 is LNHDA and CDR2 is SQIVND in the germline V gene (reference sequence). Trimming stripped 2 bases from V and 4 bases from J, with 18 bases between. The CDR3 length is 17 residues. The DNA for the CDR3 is TGTGCCAGTAGTATAAAGGCAGGACTCGGAATTTACAATGAGCAGTTCTTC. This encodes CASSIKAGLGIYNEQFF.

The CDR3 spells CASSLAGAANTGELFF. CDR3 nucleotides: TGCGCCAGCAGCTTGGCTGGGGCAGCGAACACCGGGGAGCTGTTTTTT. The J gene is TRBJ2-2, the V gene TRBV5-1, with D perhaps matching TRBD1 (5 bases). The CDR3 has 16 residues. Looked up from germline, CDR1 is SGHRS and CDR2 is YFSETQ. V shed 0 bases and J shed 0 bases, with 9 bases lying between them.

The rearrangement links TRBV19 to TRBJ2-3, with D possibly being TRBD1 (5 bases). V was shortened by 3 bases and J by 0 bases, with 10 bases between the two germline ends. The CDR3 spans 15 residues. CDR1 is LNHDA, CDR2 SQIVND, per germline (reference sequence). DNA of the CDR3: TGTGCCAGTAGTATGGGGCTGAAAAGCACAGATACGCAGTATTTT. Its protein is CASSMGLKSTDTQYF.

CDR3 protein: CASSLDLTDTQYF. DNA for the CDR3: TGTGCCAGCAGCTTGGATCTGACAGATACGCAGTATTTT. V is TRBV5-5 and J is TRBJ2-3; no firm D call. The germline gives CDR1 SGHKS, CDR2 YYEKEE (reference sequence). The CDR3 consists of 13 residues. V dropped 0 bases and J dropped 3 bases, with 5 bases sitting between them.

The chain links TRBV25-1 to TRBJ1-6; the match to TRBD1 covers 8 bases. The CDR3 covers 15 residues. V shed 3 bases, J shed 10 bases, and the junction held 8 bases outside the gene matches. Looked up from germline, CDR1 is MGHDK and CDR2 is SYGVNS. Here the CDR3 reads CASSDNAGGGSPLHF. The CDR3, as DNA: TGTGCCAGCAGTGACAATGCAGGGGGCGGGTCACCCCTCCACTTT.

CDR3 loop: CASSRGRDGVPYEQYF. CDR3 DNA sequence: TGCGCCAGCAGCCGGGGGCGGGATGGGGTTCCCTACGAGCAGTACTTC. The gene calls are TRBV5-1 and TRBJ2-7; either TRBD1 or TRBD2 may supply D (6 bases each). There are 16 residues in the CDR3. Germline-derived CDR1 and CDR2 are SGHRS and YFSETQ. With 4 bases removed from V and 2 bases from J, the gap between germline ends came to 19 bases.

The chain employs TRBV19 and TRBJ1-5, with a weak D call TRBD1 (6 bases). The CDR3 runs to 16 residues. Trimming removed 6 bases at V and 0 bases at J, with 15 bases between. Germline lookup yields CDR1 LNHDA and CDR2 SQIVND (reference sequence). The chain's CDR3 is CASRKTTGFSNQPQHF. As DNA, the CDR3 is TGTGCCAGTAGGAAAACTACAGGGTTTAGCAATCAGCCCCAGCATTTT.

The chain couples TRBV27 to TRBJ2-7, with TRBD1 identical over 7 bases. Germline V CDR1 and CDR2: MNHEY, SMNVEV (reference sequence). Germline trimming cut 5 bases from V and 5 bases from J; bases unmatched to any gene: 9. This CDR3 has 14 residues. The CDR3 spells CASSKTPTGNEQYF. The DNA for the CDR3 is TGTGCCAGCAGTAAAACCCCGACAGGGAACGAGCAGTACTTC.

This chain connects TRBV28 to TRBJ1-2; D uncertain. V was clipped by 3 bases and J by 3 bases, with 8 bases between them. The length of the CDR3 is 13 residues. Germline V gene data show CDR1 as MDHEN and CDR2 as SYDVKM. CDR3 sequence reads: CASSLAGYYGYTF. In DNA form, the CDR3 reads TGTGCCAGCAGTTTGGCAGGATACTATGGCTACACCTTC.

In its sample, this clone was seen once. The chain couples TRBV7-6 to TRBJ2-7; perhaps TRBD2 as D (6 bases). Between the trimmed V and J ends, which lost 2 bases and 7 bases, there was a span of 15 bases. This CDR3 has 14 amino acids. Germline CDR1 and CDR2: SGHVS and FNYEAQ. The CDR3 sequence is CASSLYGRGWEQYF. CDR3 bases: TGTGCCAGCAGCTTATACGGCCGGGGGTGGGAGCAGTACTTC.

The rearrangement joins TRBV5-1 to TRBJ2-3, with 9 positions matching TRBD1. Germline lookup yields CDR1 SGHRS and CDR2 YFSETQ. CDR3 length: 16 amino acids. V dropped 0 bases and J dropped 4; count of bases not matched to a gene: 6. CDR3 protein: CASSLVPNRGPDTQYF. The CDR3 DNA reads TGCGCCAGCAGCTTGGTCCCGAACAGGGGGCCAGATACGCAGTATTTT.

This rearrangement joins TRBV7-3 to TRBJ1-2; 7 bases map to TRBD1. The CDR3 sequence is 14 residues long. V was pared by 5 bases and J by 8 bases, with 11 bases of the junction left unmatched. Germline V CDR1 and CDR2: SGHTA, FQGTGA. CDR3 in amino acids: CASSPTGKAFGYTF. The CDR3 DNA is TGTGCCAGCAGCCCGACAGGGAAGGCGTTCGGCTACACCTTC.

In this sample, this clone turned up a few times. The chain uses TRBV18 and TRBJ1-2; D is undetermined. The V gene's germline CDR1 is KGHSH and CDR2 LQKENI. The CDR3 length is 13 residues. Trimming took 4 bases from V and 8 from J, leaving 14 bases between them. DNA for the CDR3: TGTGCCAGCTCACACGGAGGAAGCTCGGGCTACACCTTC. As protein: CASSHGGSSGYTF.

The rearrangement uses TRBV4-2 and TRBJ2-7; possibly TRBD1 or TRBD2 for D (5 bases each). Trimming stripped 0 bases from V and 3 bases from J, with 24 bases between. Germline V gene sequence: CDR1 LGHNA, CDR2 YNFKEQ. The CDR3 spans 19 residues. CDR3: CASSQEVAGPRESNYEQYF. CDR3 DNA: TGTGCCAGCAGCCAAGAGGTGGCTGGGCCCAGGGAGTCCAACTACGAGCAGTACTTC.

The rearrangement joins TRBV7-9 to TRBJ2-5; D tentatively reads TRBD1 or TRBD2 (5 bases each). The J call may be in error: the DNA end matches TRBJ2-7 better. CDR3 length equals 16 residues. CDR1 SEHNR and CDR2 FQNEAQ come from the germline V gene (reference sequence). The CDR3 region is CASSLGMGPDHYEQYF. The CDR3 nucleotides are TGTGCCAGCAGCTTAGGAATGGGACCCGACCACTACGAGCAGTACTTC.

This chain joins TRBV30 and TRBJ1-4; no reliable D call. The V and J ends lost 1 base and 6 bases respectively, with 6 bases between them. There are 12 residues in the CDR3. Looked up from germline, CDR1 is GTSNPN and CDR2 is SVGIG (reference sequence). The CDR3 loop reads CAWSAGYEKLFF. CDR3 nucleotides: TGTGCCTGGAGTGCCGGTTATGAAAAACTGTTTTTT. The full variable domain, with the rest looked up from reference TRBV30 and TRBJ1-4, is SQTIHQWPATLVQPVGSPLSLECTVEGTSNPNLYWYRQAAGRGLQLLFYSVGIGQISSEVPQNLSASRPQDRQFILSSKKLLLSDSGFYLCAWSAGYEKLFFGSGTQLSVL.

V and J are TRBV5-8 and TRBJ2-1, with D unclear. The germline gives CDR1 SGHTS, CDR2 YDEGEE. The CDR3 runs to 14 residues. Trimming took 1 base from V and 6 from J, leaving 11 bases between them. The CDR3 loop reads CASSLIWVGNEQFF. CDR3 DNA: TGTGCCAGCAGCTTGATCTGGGTCGGCAATGAGCAGTTCTTC.